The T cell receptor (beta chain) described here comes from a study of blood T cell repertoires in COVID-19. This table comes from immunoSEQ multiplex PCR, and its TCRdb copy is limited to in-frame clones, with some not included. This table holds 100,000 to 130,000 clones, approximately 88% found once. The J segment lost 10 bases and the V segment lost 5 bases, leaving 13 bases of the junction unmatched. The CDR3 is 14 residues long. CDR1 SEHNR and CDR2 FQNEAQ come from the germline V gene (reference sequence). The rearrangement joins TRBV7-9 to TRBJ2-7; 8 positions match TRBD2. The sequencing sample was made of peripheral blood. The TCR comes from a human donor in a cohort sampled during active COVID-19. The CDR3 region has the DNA TGTGCCAGCAGCCCGGGCGGGGGGCGGTCAATACAGTACTTC. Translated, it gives CASSPGGGRSIQYF.